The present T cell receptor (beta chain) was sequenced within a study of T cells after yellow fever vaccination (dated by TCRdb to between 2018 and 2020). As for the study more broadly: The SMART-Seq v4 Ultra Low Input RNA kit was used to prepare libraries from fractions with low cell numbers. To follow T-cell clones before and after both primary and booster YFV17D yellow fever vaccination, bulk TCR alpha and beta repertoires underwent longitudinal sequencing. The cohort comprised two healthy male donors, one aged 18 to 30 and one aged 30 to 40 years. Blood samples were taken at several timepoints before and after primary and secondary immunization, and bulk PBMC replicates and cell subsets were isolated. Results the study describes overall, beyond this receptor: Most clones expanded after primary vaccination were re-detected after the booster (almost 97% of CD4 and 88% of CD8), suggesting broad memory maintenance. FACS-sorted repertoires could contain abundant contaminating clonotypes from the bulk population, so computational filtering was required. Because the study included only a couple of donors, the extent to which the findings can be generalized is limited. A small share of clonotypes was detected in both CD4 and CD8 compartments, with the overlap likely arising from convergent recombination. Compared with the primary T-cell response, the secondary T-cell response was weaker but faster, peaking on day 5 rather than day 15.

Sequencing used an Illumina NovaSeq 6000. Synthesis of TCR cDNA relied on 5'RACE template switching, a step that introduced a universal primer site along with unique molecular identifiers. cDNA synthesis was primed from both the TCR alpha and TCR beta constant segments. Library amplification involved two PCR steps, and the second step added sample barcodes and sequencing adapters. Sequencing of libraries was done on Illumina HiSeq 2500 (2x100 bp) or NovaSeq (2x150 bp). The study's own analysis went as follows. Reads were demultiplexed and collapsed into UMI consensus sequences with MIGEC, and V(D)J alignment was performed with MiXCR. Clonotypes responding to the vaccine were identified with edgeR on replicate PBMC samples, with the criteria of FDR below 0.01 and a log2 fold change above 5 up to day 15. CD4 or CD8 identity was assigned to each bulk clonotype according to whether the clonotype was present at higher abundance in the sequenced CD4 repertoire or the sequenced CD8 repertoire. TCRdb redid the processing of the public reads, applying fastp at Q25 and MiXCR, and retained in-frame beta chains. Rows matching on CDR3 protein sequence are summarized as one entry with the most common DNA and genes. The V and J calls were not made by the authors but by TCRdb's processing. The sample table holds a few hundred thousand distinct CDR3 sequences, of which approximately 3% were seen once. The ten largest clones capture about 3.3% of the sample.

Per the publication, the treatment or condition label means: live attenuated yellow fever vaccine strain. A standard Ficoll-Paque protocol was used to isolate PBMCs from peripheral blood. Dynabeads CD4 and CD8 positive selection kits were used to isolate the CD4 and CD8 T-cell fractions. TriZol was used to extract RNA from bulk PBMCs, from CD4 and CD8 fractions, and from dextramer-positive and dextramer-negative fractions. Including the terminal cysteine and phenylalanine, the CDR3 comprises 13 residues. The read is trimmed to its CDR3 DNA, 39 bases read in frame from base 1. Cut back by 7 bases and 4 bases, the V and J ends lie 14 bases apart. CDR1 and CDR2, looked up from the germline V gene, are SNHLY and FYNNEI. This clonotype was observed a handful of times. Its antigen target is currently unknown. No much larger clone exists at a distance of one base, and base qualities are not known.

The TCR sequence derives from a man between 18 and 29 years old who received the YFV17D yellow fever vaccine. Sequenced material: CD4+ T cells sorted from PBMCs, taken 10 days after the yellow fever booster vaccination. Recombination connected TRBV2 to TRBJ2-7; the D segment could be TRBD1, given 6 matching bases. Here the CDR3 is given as CASNGGGRYEQYF. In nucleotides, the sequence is TGTGCCAGCAATGGTGGGGGCCGGTACGAGCAGTACTTC.